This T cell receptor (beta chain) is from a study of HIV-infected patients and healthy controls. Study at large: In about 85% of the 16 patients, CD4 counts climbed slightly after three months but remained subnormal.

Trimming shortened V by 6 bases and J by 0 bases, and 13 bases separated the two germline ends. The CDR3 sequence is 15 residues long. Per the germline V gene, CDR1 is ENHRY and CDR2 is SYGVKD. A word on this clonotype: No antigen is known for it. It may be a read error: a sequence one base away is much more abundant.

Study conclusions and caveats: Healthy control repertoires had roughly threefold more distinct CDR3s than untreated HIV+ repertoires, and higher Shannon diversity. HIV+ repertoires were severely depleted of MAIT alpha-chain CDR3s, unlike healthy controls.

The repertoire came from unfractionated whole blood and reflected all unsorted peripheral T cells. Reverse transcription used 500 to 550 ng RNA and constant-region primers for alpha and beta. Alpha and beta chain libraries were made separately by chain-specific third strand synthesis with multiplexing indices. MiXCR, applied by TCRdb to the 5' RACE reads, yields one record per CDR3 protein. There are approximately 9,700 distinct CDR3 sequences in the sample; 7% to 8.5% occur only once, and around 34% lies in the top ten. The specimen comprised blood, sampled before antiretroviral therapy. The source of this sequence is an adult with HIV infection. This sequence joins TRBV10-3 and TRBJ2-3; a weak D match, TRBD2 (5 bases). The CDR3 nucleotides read TGTGCCATCAGCCAAGGCCGGAGGAGCACAGATACGCAGTATTTT. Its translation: CAISQGRRSTDTQYF.